The source of this T cell receptor (beta chain) is a study of T cell repertoires in ileal Crohn's disease. The junction had 5 bases not matched to a gene; V was cut back by 5 bases and J by 5 bases. Germline CDR1 is SGHTA and CDR2 is FQGTGA. This CDR3 is 13 amino acids long. TCRdb's copy holds only in-frame clones and misses some; the assay was immunoSEQ multiplex PCR. The sample includes 6,500 to 10,000 clones, roughly 79% of them seen just once. The material sequenced was ileal tissue. The sequence came from an adult with Crohn's disease. V usage is TRBV7-3 and J usage is TRBJ1-1; 7 positions match TRBD1. For the CDR3, the DNA is TGTGCCAGCAGCCTCGACAGGGCAACTGAAGCTTTCTTT. This translates into CASSLDRATEAFF.